A selection of T cell receptor beta chains follows, all from one sample in a study of blood T cell repertoires in COVID-19. Sequencing used immunoSEQ multiplex PCR; TCRdb keeps in-frame clones, though not all of them. Among hundreds of thousands of clones listed, 88% were seen once. The sample comprised PBMCs or T cells enriched from blood (not recorded which). The receptors derive from a woman between 55 and 75 years old in a cohort exposed to, infected with or recovered from COVID-19 (not recorded which). The CDR3 runs from the conserved cysteine through the conserved F or W. D genes are given only for firm matches. For some rows the clone size is stated as once, few or many, or as a class when expanded; others skip it.

d_gene	v_gene	abundance	j_gene	CDR3nt	CDR3aa
TRBD1	TRBV6-5	.	TRBJ1-5	TGTGCCATCCGGGGACAGGGCTATCAGCCCCAGCATTTT	CAIRGQGYQPQHF
TRBD1	TRBV19	.	TRBJ2-7	TGTGCCAGTAGGATGACACAACAGGGGAGCTCCTACGAGCAGTACTTC	CASRMTQQGSSYEQYF
.	TRBV10-2	.	TRBJ1-6	TGCGCCAGCAGTGTATCCTATAATTCACCCCTCCACTTT	CASSVSYNSPLHF
.	TRBV11-3	.	TRBJ2-7	TGTGCCAGCAGCTTACGGAGGGCATCCGAGCAGTACTTC	CASSLRRASEQYF
TRBD1	TRBV30	.	TRBJ2-2	TGTGCCTGGAGTCCCGGACAGGGAAACGGGGAGCTGTTTTTT	CAWSPGQGNGELFF
TRBD1	TRBV5-4	.	TRBJ1-1	TGTGCCAGCAGCCTTCCACCGGGACAGCCTAGAACTGAAGCTTTCTTT	CASSLPPGQPRTEAFF
TRBD1	TRBV11-2	.	TRBJ2-7	TGTGCCAGCAGCTTGAAAACAGGGGTTGAGCAGTACTTC	CASSLKTGVEQYF
.	TRBV2	many	TRBJ1-5	TGTGCCAGCACTTTAGGAGGGCGTAGCAATCAGCCCCAGCATTTT	CASTLGGRSNQPQHF
TRBD2	TRBV2	few	TRBJ2-5	TGTGCCAGCAGCGGACCCACCGCGGGAGGGGGGGAGACCCAGTACTTC	CASSGPTAGGGETQYF
TRBD1	TRBV15	.	TRBJ1-4	TGTGCCACCAGTCCCGGGACAGCTAATGAAAAACTGTTTTTT	CATSPGTANEKLFF
.	TRBV21-1	.	TRBJ1-5	TGTGCCAGCAGCAAAGGCACAGGGCTGAGGAGTCAGCCCCAGCATTTT	CASSKGTGLRSQPQHF
.	TRBV5-6	.	TRBJ1-5	TGTGCCAGCAGCTCCGCCTTAACAGGGTTTAATCAGCCCCAGCATTTT	CASSSALTGFNQPQHF
TRBD2	TRBV24-1	.	TRBJ2-2	TGTGCCACCAGTGAACCCGGGACTAGCGGGTTTAACACCGGGGAGCTGTTTTTT	CATSEPGTSGFNTGELFF
TRBD2	TRBV28	.	TRBJ2-2	TGTGCCAGCCGTACGGGAGCGGGGACCGGGGAGCTGTTTTTT	CASRTGAGTGELFF
TRBD1	TRBV5-1	.	TRBJ2-7	TGCGCCAGCAGCTTTGGGCCAGGGGGCACGGGAACCGAGCAGTACTTC	CASSFGPGGTGTEQYF
.	TRBV6-5	.	TRBJ2-7	TGTGCCAGCAGTAGGGGAGGCTACGAGCAGTACTTC	CASSRGGYEQYF
TRBD1	TRBV2	.	TRBJ2-6	TGTGCCAGCAGGGAGCGACAGGGCGTCCGTGGGGCCAACGTCCTGACTTTC	CASRERQGVRGANVLTF
TRBD1	TRBV28	.	TRBJ1-3	TGTGCCAGCACCTTGACAGGGGGGGGAAACACCATATATTTT	CASTLTGGGNTIYF
TRBD2	TRBV20-1	.	TRBJ2-1	TGCAGTGCTAGTGGGTTTGGCGGGAGTAAGGTGGTAGACAATGAGCAGTTCTTC	CSASGFGGSKVVDNEQFF
.	TRBV6-2/TRBV6-3	.	TRBJ1-5	TGTGCCAGCAGTTCCCAGTTATCAGGGTATCGGAGCAATCAGCCCCAGCATTTT	CASSSQLSGYRSNQPQHF
.	TRBV4-1	once	TRBJ2-6	TGCGCCAGCAGCCAAGAGAAACAGGCTGGGGCCAACGTCCTGACTTTC	CASSQEKQAGANVLTF
.	TRBV2	few	TRBJ2-4	TGTGCCAGCAGTGACAGGGCCGCCAAAAACATTCAGTACTTC	CASSDRAAKNIQYF
.	TRBV20-1	.	TRBJ2-7	TGCAGTGCTAGTTCGTCCGTCTACGAGCAGTACTTC	CSASSSVYEQYF
.	TRBV12-5	.	TRBJ1-2	TGTGCTAGTGGCCAAGCGGGGGGGGCGCGAGGCTACACCTTC	CASGQAGGARGYTF
TRBD2	TRBV6-2/TRBV6-3	once	TRBJ2-3	TGTGCCAGCAGTTACGAGTTCGGGTCAGGTCTAGCGGGAGTAAATACGCAGTATTTT	CASSYEFGSGLAGVNTQYF
.	TRBV11-3	.	TRBJ2-1	TGTGCCAGCAGCAGAGGGGACACCACCTACAATGAGCAGTTCTTC	CASSRGDTTYNEQFF
TRBD2	TRBV5-4	.	TRBJ2-2	TGTGCCAGCAGCGGGGGGGGTTCGAACACCGGGGAGCTGTTTTTT	CASSGGGSNTGELFF
.	TRBV3-1/TRBV3-2	.	TRBJ2-4	TGTGCCAGCAGCCAAGCAGGGGAGGGCAAAAACATTCAGTACTTC	CASSQAGEGKNIQYF
TRBD2	TRBV11-2	.	TRBJ2-1	TGTGCCAGCAGCTCGGGACTAGCGGGAGAAGCGCCTCGATTCTTC	CASSSGLAGEAPRFF
.	TRBV28	.	TRBJ1-2	TGTGCCAGCAGTTTGACGGACATCATCTATGGCTACACCTTC	CASSLTDIIYGYTF
.	TRBV10-3	.	TRBJ1-4	TGTGCCATCAGTGAGAGGGAGGGTGAAAAACTGTTTTTT	CAISEREGEKLFF
.	TRBV5-1	.	TRBJ1-3	TGCGCCAGCAGCTTAGACAGTGGCCGCTCTGGAAACACCATATATTTT	CASSLDSGRSGNTIYF
.	TRBV27	.	TRBJ2-5	TGTGCCAGCAGTTTTTTCAGGGGCCAGACCCAGTACTTC	CASSFFRGQTQYF
TRBD1	TRBV24-1	.	TRBJ2-5	TGTGCCACCAGTGATACGGGACAGGGGAAAGAGACCCAGTACTTC	CATSDTGQGKETQYF
.	TRBV30	.	TRBJ1-3	TGTGCCTGGAGTAATCAGGGAGGGGGAAACACCATATATTTT	CAWSNQGGGNTIYF
TRBD2	TRBV30	.	TRBJ2-1	TGTGCCTGGAGTCCGCTAGCGGGAGCCGGGCAGCAGTTCTTC	CAWSPLAGAGQQFF
TRBD1	TRBV5-8	.	TRBJ2-5	TGTGCCAGCACCCTGGACAGGTTCGGTGAGACCCAGTACTTC	CASTLDRFGETQYF
TRBD1	TRBV29-1	.	TRBJ1-2	TGCAGCGCGACCACTGGGACAGCGGATGGCTACACCTTC	CSATTGTADGYTF
TRBD2	TRBV30	.	TRBJ2-3	TGTGCCTGGAGTGTACCCAGCGGGAGTTCAGATACGCAGTATTTT	CAWSVPSGSSDTQYF
TRBD2	TRBV5-4	.	TRBJ2-1	TGTGCCAGCAGCCCCCGGACTAGGTTGGGCGAGCAGTTCTTC	CASSPRTRLGEQFF
TRBD2	TRBV27	.	TRBJ2-1	TGTGCCAGCAGTTTATCTAGCGGGAGGGCCCTCGTGAATGAGCAGTTCTTC	CASSLSSGRALVNEQFF
TRBD1	TRBV2	few	TRBJ2-7	TGTGCCAGCAGTGGGGACAGGGGCCGCGAGCAGTACTTC	CASSGDRGREQYF
TRBD1	TRBV9	.	TRBJ2-7	TGTGCCAGCAGCGTAGAGGGACAGGGCGGCTACGAGCAGTACTTC	CASSVEGQGGYEQYF
TRBD1	TRBV7-9	.	TRBJ1-5	TGTGCCAGCAGCTGGACAGGGGAGGATCAGCCCCAGCATTTT	CASSWTGEDQPQHF
.	TRBV2	.	TRBJ1-5	TGTGCCAGCAGTGGACAGAATAGCAATCAGCCCCAGCATTTT	CASSGQNSNQPQHF
.	TRBV14	once	TRBJ2-1	TGTGCCAGCAGCCAAGATATGGGAACCAGGGCCTGGGGCGAGCAGTTCTTC	CASSQDMGTRAWGEQFF
.	TRBV5-1	few	TRBJ1-5	TGCGCCAGCAGCCCAACTACAGGAAGGCAGCCCCAGCATTTT	CASSPTTGRQPQHF
TRBD1	TRBV7-9	.	TRBJ2-7	TGTGCCAGCAGCCCCGGGACAGATTCCTACGAGCAGTACTTC	CASSPGTDSYEQYF
TRBD2	TRBV28	.	TRBJ2-2	TGTGCCAGCAGTTCACCTGGGGGGGAGAGGAAGATGGGCACCGGGGAGCTGTTTTTT	CASSSPGGERKMGTGELFF
TRBD1	TRBV6-5	.	TRBJ1-1	TGTGCCAGCACCCCTTCAGGGGGAGTTCGAGCTTTCTTT	CASTPSGGVRAFF
.	TRBV6-2/TRBV6-3	.	TRBJ2-7	TGTGCCAGCAGTTACGGATTACGGAGATCCGGCGACGAGCAGTACTTC	CASSYGLRRSGDEQYF
.	TRBV6-6	once	TRBJ1-1	TGTGCCAGCAGTCTCCCCGGGGGAAACACTGAAGCTTTCTTT	CASSLPGGNTEAFF
TRBD1	TRBV3-1/TRBV3-2	.	TRBJ1-2	TGTGCCAGCAGCCAAGTGGCAGGGGGCGGCTATGGCTACACCTTC	CASSQVAGGGYGYTF
.	TRBV5-1	.	TRBJ2-7	TGCGCCAGCAGCTTCCCCCAGGAAGGGGATAACAGATACGAGCAGTACTTC	CASSFPQEGDNRYEQYF